This TCR beta chain was observed in a study of T cells in localized non-small cell lung cancer (dated by TCRdb to between 2020 and 2021). For the wider study: The study analyzed T cell repertoires of approximately 240 early-stage NSCLC patients, comparing tumors and uninvolved tumor-adjacent lungs. The mean age of the NSCLC patients was 60 to 85 years, with 130 or so men and 110 or so women. The cohort was made up of hundreds of treatment-naive NSCLC patients whose localized lung tumors had been resected. Results the study describes overall, beyond this receptor: Since the design was exploratory, TCR variables were selected using unadjusted p-values with no false-discovery rate correction. The highest T cell clonality was observed in uninvolved tumor-adjacent lung, where clonality exceeded that of tumor, suggesting that antigenic responses were more focused in uninvolved tumor-adjacent lung. Because multi-region sequencing of the tumors was not done, intratumor heterogeneity could not be ruled out. Higher T cell density in blood was associated with longer overall survival, whereas higher clonality in adjacent lung was associated with shorter survival. Of the top 100 tumor clones, a median of roughly 53 were detected in paired uninvolved adjacent lung; under 30 were also among that lung's top 100.

TCR beta CDR3 regions were sequenced from DNA using the immunoSEQ Assay. From the authors' description of their analysis: To compute T cell density, TCR beta template counts were normalized to usable DNA, which was estimated by amplifying housekeeping genes. The preseqR package was used to estimate richness by extrapolating to 400,000 templates for PBMC samples and to 120,000 templates for tissue samples. Clonality was defined as one minus Pielou's evenness. Tissue-enriched TCRs were identified by differential abundance testing using productive amino-acid clonotypes, minimum total count 5 and alpha 0.1. The Jaccard Index and the Morisita Overlap Index were used to measure repertoire overlap between compartments. GLIPH grouped TCR beta CDR3s together with public tetramer-defined viral CDR3s, and a viral motif had to include at least three viral sequences and show V-gene enrichment. TCRdb obtained this table from immuneACCESS and retained in-frame rearrangements with V and J assigned. These tables miss some clones; where compared with another copy, unresolved V genes account for less than half of the shortfall, and the remainder is unexplained. For V, J and clone size, that table is used; D and trimming come from the DNA. Across this sample there are about 3,200 clones, with 24% seen only once. The biggest ten clones account for roughly a fifth of the sample.

At diagnosis, peripheral blood, uninvolved tumor-adjacent lung and tumor were collected and were preserved as a mix of fresh-frozen and FFPE material. This clone is medium-sized (0.01 to 0.1%) in its sample. Its antigen has not been determined. There are no base qualities to consult, and no much larger clone falls within one base. The material was lung tumor tissue, obtained before any cancer treatment. The clonotype originates from a man aged 40-75 years with stage I lung adenocarcinoma.

The DNA is as follows: TGTGCCAGCAGCTTGGGCGGATTCTCTGGAAACACCATATATTTT. Its translation reads: CASSLGGFSGNTIYF. Here the chain combines TRBV11-3 and TRBJ1-3; the D gene identity is not certain. From its cysteine to its phenylalanine, the CDR3 spans 15 amino acids. The entry retains the CDR3 DNA only, 45 bases that are in frame from base 1. V lost 3 bases and J lost 0 bases; the stretch between them is 9 bases long. Taken from the germline V gene, the CDR1 and CDR2 loops are SGHNT and YENEEA.